This TCR beta chain was sequenced during a study of blood T cell repertoires in COVID-19. From germline, CDR1 is SGHDT and CDR2 YYEEEE. The trim removed 4 bases at V and 2 bases at J, leaving 0 bases unmatched. The CDR3 is 13 amino acids. Per the authors' pipeline: The assay estimated nucleated cells by amplifying reference gene primers. The assay was immunoSEQ multiplex PCR, and TCRdb's table has in-frame clones only and misses some. That table gives V, J and clone size, and the DNA gave D and trimming. Here the sample spans some 200,000 clones, about 95% being singletons. The TCR was taken from a man aged 30 to 39 with COVID-19, enrolled during active disease. Sequencing was performed on peripheral blood. The V call is TRBV5-6, the J call TRBJ1-2, with 9 bases that match TRBD1. The CDR3 DNA reads as TGTGCCAGCAGCGGACAGGGGAACTATGGCTACACCTTC. This sequence encodes CASSGQGNYGYTF.